This TCR beta chain was observed in a study of control samples from healthy donors and cancer patients. This clone was counted between two and nine times. Other nucleotide sequences in the sample specify the same CDR3. V was clipped by 2 bases and J by 3 bases, with 8 bases between them. This CDR3 is 14 amino acids long. Germline V gives CDR1 SGHRS, CDR2 YFSETQ. TCRdb's table, derived via immunoSEQ multiplex PCR, lists solely in-frame clones and lacks some. This table holds 95,000 to 130,000 clones, around 90% found once. The chain joins TRBV5-1 to TRBJ1-4, with a tentative D call TRBD1 (5 bases). Source material: blood. The clonotype originates from a woman in her 70s in good health. Written as DNA, the CDR3 is TGCGCCAGCAGCTTCGGGGGGTCTAATGAAAAACTGTTTTTT. Amino acid sequence: CASSFGGSNEKLFF. The entire variable domain, with the rest obtained from reference TRBV5-1 and TRBJ1-4, is as follows: KAGVTQTPRYLIKTRGQQVTLSCSPISGHRSVSWYQQTPGQGLQFLFEYFSETQRNKGNFPGRFSGRQFSNSRSEMNVSTLELGDSALYLCASSFGGSNEKLFFGSGTQLSVL.